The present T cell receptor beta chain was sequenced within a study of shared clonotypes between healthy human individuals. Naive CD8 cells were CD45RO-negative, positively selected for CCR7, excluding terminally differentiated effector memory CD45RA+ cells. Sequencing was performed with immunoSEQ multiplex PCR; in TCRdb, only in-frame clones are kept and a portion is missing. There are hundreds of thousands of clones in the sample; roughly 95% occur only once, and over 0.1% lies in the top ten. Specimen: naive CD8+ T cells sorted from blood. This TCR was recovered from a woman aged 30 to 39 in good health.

CDR3 nucleotide sequence: TGTGCCATCAGTGAGTCTACCCCTTTATCCCAGAGGGGGATTCAGTACTTC. This gives the protein CAISESTPLSQRGIQYF. The chain is built from TRBV10-3 and TRBJ2-4; D might be TRBD1 (6 bases). The CDR3 consists of 17 residues. In germline, CDR1 is ENHRY, CDR2 SYGVKD. V was clipped by 0 bases and J by 10 bases, with 22 bases between them.